A selection of T cell receptor beta chains follows, all from one sample in a study of blood T cell repertoires in COVID-19. The assay was immunoSEQ multiplex PCR, and TCRdb's table has in-frame clones only and misses some. Among 200,000 or so clones listed, more than 75% were seen once. The material sequenced was peripheral blood. These receptors all stem from a man aged 80 or over with acute or convalescent COVID-19. Both conserved end residues are part of each CDR3. The order of the fields is D gene, V gene, clone size, J gene, CDR3 DNA, CDR3 protein. The D gene is left open where the match is weak. Rows give clone size only sometimes, using once, few, many, or a class for an expanded clone.

>NA|TRBV5-6|NA|TRBJ2-1
TGTGCCAGCAGCTTCGGCTATGACAAAGTGCAGTTCTTC
CASSFGYDKVQFF
>NA|TRBV2|NA|TRBJ2-2
TGTGCCAGCAAAGACTACGGGGAGCTGTTTTTT
CASKDYGELFF
>NA|TRBV5-1|NA|TRBJ1-5
TGCGCCAGCAGCTTGGGGACAAGAGATCAGCCCCAGCATTTT
CASSLGTRDQPQHF
>NA|TRBV28|NA|TRBJ1-2
TGTGCCAGCAGCCCTGGCCAGGACTATGGCTACACCTTC
CASSPGQDYGYTF
>NA|TRBV5-1|NA|TRBJ1-1
TGCGCCAGCAGCTTAGAACTTACTGGCACTGAAGCTTTCTTT
CASSLELTGTEAFF
>NA|TRBV7-6|NA|TRBJ1-1
TGTGCCAGCAGCCCGGGTCGCCCGAACACTGAAGCTTTCTTT
CASSPGRPNTEAFF
>TRBD1|TRBV6-6|NA|TRBJ2-6
TGTGCCAGCGCCCGGACAGGGAGCTCTGGGGCCAACGTCCTGACTTTC
CASARTGSSGANVLTF
>NA|TRBV10-1|NA|TRBJ2-1
TGCGCCAGCAGTCTTAGACGGGGAGGTGAGCAGTTCTTC
CASSLRRGGEQFF
>NA|TRBV19|NA|TRBJ2-5
TGTGCCAGTAGTTCGACGGCCAGGGCCCCACAGGAGACCCAGTACTTC
CASSSTARAPQETQYF
>NA|TRBV27|NA|TRBJ1-5
TGTGCCAGCAGTTTGAGTGGGGCTGACCCCCAGCATTTT
CASSLSGADPQHF
>NA|TRBV18|NA|TRBJ1-4
TGTGCCAGCTCACCGGTTCCTTTAACGGACAACCTGGATGAAAAACTGTTTTTT
CASSPVPLTDNLDEKLFF
>TRBD2|TRBV27|NA|TRBJ2-7
TGTGCCAGCACCCCAAGGCTAGCGGGAGACGCCGGCTCCTACGAGCAGTACTTC
CASTPRLAGDAGSYEQYF
>TRBD2|TRBV20-1|NA|TRBJ2-1
TGCAGTGCAAGTACTAGCGGGAAGGGCTCCTACAATGAGCAGTTCTTC
CSASTSGKGSYNEQFF
>TRBD1|TRBV19|few|TRBJ1-2
TGTGCCAGTAGTCTGACAGGGGTAGCCTATGGCTACACCTTC
CASSLTGVAYGYTF
>TRBD1|TRBV29-1|NA|TRBJ2-5
TGCAGCATTCTCCCCCAGGGGGCTGAGACCCAGTACTTC
CSILPQGAETQYF
>NA|TRBV18|NA|TRBJ1-2
TGTGCCAGCTCACCAGCAACCGAGGGCTACACCTTC
CASSPATEGYTF
>NA|TRBV19|NA|TRBJ2-2
TGTGCCAGTAGGGAGGGATGGGGGTCTCGGTCCGGGGAGCTGTTTTTT
CASREGWGSRSGELFF
>NA|TRBV7-9|NA|TRBJ2-7
TGTGCCAGCAGCTTAGATGGACTCAACTCCTACGAGCAGTACTTC
CASSLDGLNSYEQYF
>NA|TRBV30|once|TRBJ1-2
TGTGCCTGGAGTCCCGGGAGTGTCTATGGCTACACCTTC
CAWSPGSVYGYTF
>TRBD1|TRBV7-2|NA|TRBJ2-5
TGTGCCAGCAGCGCCCGGGGGACAGGGGGTGGGGAGACCCAGTACTTC
CASSARGTGGGETQYF
>TRBD1|TRBV6-1|NA|TRBJ2-2
TGTGCCAGCAGTGACCCCGGGACAGTCAATTCGAACACCGGGGAGCTGTTTTTT
CASSDPGTVNSNTGELFF
>TRBD1|TRBV7-7|NA|TRBJ2-7
TGTGCCAGCAGCCCGGGACAGGGGGCCGAGCAGTACTTC
CASSPGQGAEQYF
>TRBD1|TRBV10-3|NA|TRBJ2-7
TGTGCCATCAGTGAGAGGGACAGGGGAGTTTACGAGCAGTACTTC
CAISERDRGVYEQYF
>NA|TRBV3-1/TRBV3-2|once|TRBJ1-5
TGTGCCTTCCGGGGTCAGCCCCAGCATTTT
CAFRGQPQHF
>NA|TRBV9|NA|TRBJ1-4
TGTGCCAGCAGCGCTGGAATACAGGGCACTAATGAAAAACTGTTTTTT
CASSAGIQGTNEKLFF
>TRBD1|TRBV30|NA|TRBJ1-5
TGTGCCTGGAGTGGGTCCGGGACAGTCAATCGGCCCCAGCATTTT
CAWSGSGTVNRPQHF
>TRBD1|TRBV7-8|NA|TRBJ1-3
TGTGCCAGCAGCGGCCGGGACAGGGGTTTTGGAAACACCATATATTTT
CASSGRDRGFGNTIYF
>NA|TRBV3-1/TRBV3-2|NA|TRBJ2-3
TGTGCCAGCAGCCAATCGGGCACAGATACGCAGTATTTT
CASSQSGTDTQYF
>NA|TRBV28|few|TRBJ1-5
TGTGCCAGCAGTCCACAGGGCGTCCGCCAGCCCCAGCATTTT
CASSPQGVRQPQHF
>NA|TRBV19|NA|TRBJ1-5
TGTGCCAGTTCGGGCAGGGACAATCAGCCCCAGCATTTT
CASSGRDNQPQHF
>TRBD1|TRBV19|NA|TRBJ2-2
TGTGCCAGTAGCCTCCAGGGACAGAGTAACACCGGGGAGCTGTTTTTT
CASSLQGQSNTGELFF
>NA|TRBV6-5|few|TRBJ1-1
TGTGCCAGCAGTTACAGGGAGGGTACTGAAGCTTTCTTT
CASSYREGTEAFF
>TRBD1|TRBV2|NA|TRBJ1-5
TGTGCCAGCAGCGGACAGGGAAATCAGCCCCAGCATTTT
CASSGQGNQPQHF
>NA|TRBV6-5|NA|TRBJ1-1
TGTGCCAGCAGTTACAGGCAGGGGCACACTGAAGCTTTCTTT
CASSYRQGHTEAFF
>NA|TRBV7-9|few|TRBJ2-3
TGTGCCAGCAGCTTAACGGGGTTAGGCGATACGCAGTATTTT
CASSLTGLGDTQYF
>NA|TRBV7-2|once|TRBJ2-3
TGTGCCAGCAGCTTATACGGCGGATTCACAGATACGCAGTATTTT
CASSLYGGFTDTQYF
>NA|TRBV6-5|NA|TRBJ2-3
TGTGCCAGCAGTTACTCGGGCGGGGTGAACACAGATACGCAGTATTTT
CASSYSGGVNTDTQYF
>TRBD2|TRBV6-2/TRBV6-3|NA|TRBJ2-4
TGTGCCAGCAGTCCGATTATGGCGGGAGGAGTGAACATTCAGTACTTC
CASSPIMAGGVNIQYF
>TRBD1|TRBV28|few|TRBJ2-6
TGTGCCAGTGAGGGACAGGCGACCGAGACTGGGGCCAACGTCCTGACTTTC
CASEGQATETGANVLTF
>NA|TRBV19|few|TRBJ2-7
TGTGCCAGTAGTACTGCAGGGGTCGGGGAGCAGTACTTC
CASSTAGVGEQYF
>NA|TRBV11-2|once|TRBJ2-1
TGTGCCAGCAGCTTAGTCGCGGGTAACAATGAGCAGTTCTTC
CASSLVAGNNEQFF
>TRBD1|TRBV18|NA|TRBJ1-1
TGTGCCAGCTCAGGGACAGGGACCGAAGCTTTCTTT
CASSGTGTEAFF
>NA|TRBV15|NA|TRBJ2-1
TGTGCCACCAGCAGAGTCGGGAATACGAGGTACAATGAGCAGTTCTTC
CATSRVGNTRYNEQFF
>TRBD1|TRBV28|NA|TRBJ1-2
TGTGCCAGCAGTCCCCCGGACAGGGGGCAGGGCTACACCTTC
CASSPPDRGQGYTF
>TRBD1|TRBV30|NA|TRBJ1-1
TGTGCCTGGGCCAAGGACAGGGGAATCTTTACTGAAGCTTTCTTT
CAWAKDRGIFTEAFF
>TRBD1|TRBV20-1|NA|TRBJ1-5
TGCAGTGCTAGTGCCTCAGGGGGGATTAGCAATCAGCCCCAGCATTTT
CSASASGGISNQPQHF
>TRBD2|TRBV14|once|TRBJ2-1
TGTGCCAGCAGCCTCGGGAGGGTAGGAGTAGCCGGGTATTTCTACAATGAGCAGTTCTTC
CASSLGRVGVAGYFYNEQFF
>TRBD1|TRBV25-1|many|TRBJ2-2
TGTGCCAGCAGCGTGTTGCAAGGGGGCGCGAGCACCGGGGAGCTGTTTTTT
CASSVLQGGASTGELFF
>NA|TRBV7-9|NA|TRBJ1-1
TGTGCCAGCTCTCAGGGACAAAACACTGAAGCTTTCTTT
CASSQGQNTEAFF
>NA|TRBV7-2|NA|TRBJ2-2
TGTGCCAGCAGCATAACACAGGGTTCGGGGGAGCTGTTTTTT
CASSITQGSGELFF
>NA|TRBV6-1|NA|TRBJ1-2
TGTGCCAGCAGTGATCCAGGGTATAACTATGGCTACACCTTC
CASSDPGYNYGYTF
>NA|TRBV3-1/TRBV3-2|once|TRBJ2-5
TGTGCCAGCAGCCAAGGCAGGGAAGAGACCCAGTACTTC
CASSQGREETQYF